These 20 T cell receptor beta chains share one sample of origin, sequenced in a study of T-cell reconstitution after alpha-beta-depleted transplantation in children. Unique molecular identifiers were built into the TCRbeta library. MiXCR was run by TCRdb on the PCR reads, yielding one entry per CDR3 protein. The sample has about 1,000,000 distinct CDR3 sequences, less than 30% seen once. The sequenced sample was PBMCs, mostly from graft donor cells, obtained 360 days after TCRalphabeta/CD19-depleted stem cell transplant. The receptors stem from a boy younger than two who had a stem cell transplant for SCID, so the T cells may come from the graft donor.

This clonotype has just a few counts. The chain uses TRBV27 and TRBJ2-4, with D maybe TRBD2 (5 bases). The CDR3 is made up of 17 amino acids. CDR1 MNHEY and CDR2 SMNVEV come from the germline V gene (reference sequence). V lost 2 bases, J lost 1 base, and 15 bases lay in between. CDR3 bases: TGTGCCAGCAGTTTAGCGCCGAGGACGGGGGCCAAAAACATTCAGTACTTC. Translating it yields CASSLAPRTGAKNIQYF.

A few counts support this clonotype. This sequence joins TRBV29-1 and TRBJ1-2; possible D gene TRBD1, 6 bases. V lost 2 bases to trimming and J lost 4 bases, with 11 bases between them. The CDR3 runs to 13 residues. The germline gives CDR1 SQVTM, CDR2 ANQGSEA. CDR3 sequence: CSVERGAPYGYTF. As DNA, the CDR3 is TGCAGCGTTGAACGGGGGGCTCCCTATGGCTACACCTTC.

V is TRBV7-9 and J is TRBJ1-2, with TRBD1 matching over 10 bases. This CDR3 contains 17 residues. V shed 5 bases, J shed 7 bases, and the junction held 16 bases outside the gene matches. Germline V gene sequence: CDR1 SEHNR, CDR2 FQNEAQ (reference sequence). CDR3 nucleotide sequence: TGTGCCAGCAGCGACGTGCGGACAGGGGGTGCTATCGGTGGCTACACCTTC. Amino acids: CASSDVRTGGAIGGYTF.

This clonotype showed up just a few times. The chain links TRBV20-1 to TRBJ1-1, with TRBD1 as a possible D gene (6 bases). This CDR3 is 15 amino acids long. Trimming removed 5 bases from V and 10 bases from J, with 26 bases in between. CDR1 DFQATT and CDR2 SNEGSKA come from the germline V gene (reference sequence). Here the CDR3 DNA reads TGCAGTGCTCATATTCCGGGACAACCATATTCAACAGCTTTCTTT. Residues: CSAHIPGQPYSTAFF.

V is TRBV6-6 and J is TRBJ1-2; D is unclear. The germline V gene encodes CDR1 MNHNY and CDR2 SVGAGI (reference sequence). The CDR3 loop spans 13 amino acids. V gave up 2 bases and J gave up 7 bases, with 11 bases separating them. The CDR3 loop reads CASSYNGRAGYTF. DNA for the CDR3: TGTGCCAGCAGTTACAACGGGAGGGCTGGCTACACCTTC.

V and J are TRBV28 and TRBJ2-1, with 10 bases fitting TRBD1. Trimming removed 8 bases from V and 7 bases from J; junction bases left unmatched: 17. Germline CDR1 is MDHEN and CDR2 is SYDVKM. CDR3 length: 17 residues. Written as DNA, the CDR3 is TGTGCCAGCTCCGACCCCCTGGGGACAGGGGCGGGGAATGAGCAGTTCTTC. It specifies CASSDPLGTGAGNEQFF.

The V call is TRBV28, the J call TRBJ2-7; D call uncertain. This CDR3 has 13 amino acids. Trimming pared 5 bases from V and 4 bases from J, leaving 12 bases between. Per the germline V gene, CDR1 is MDHEN and CDR2 is SYDVKM. Written as DNA, the CDR3 is TGTGCCAGCAGTCCATGGACGCGTTACGAGCAGTACTTC. It encodes CASSPWTRYEQYF.

This clonotype was seen only a few times. V gene TRBV20-1 combines with J gene TRBJ2-3, with D perhaps TRBD1 (5 bases). Germline V lookup: CDR1 DFQATT, CDR2 SNEGSKA (reference sequence). V shed 3 bases and J shed 2 bases, with 12 bases lying between them. The CDR3 consists of 14 residues. In nucleotides, the CDR3 is TGCAGTGCTAGCAGCCAGGGAACCACAGATACGCAGTATTTT. Translation gives CSASSQGTTDTQYF.

The rearrangement joins TRBV20-1 to TRBJ1-6, with unresolved D. Germline assignment: CDR1 DFQATT and CDR2 SNEGSKA (reference sequence). The V end was cut by 0 bases, the J end by 7 bases, with 13 bases between. This CDR3 contains 15 residues. The CDR3 bases are TGCAGTGCTAGAGATAGGGCGGGGAGGAATTCACCCCTCCACTTT. Translated, it gives CSARDRAGRNSPLHF.

The chain uses TRBV12-3 or TRBV12-4 and TRBJ2-1; D is tentatively TRBD1 or TRBD2 (5 bases each). The V end lost 6 bases, the J end lost 9 bases, and 15 bases lay between the germline ends. This CDR3 spans 13 amino acids. The CDR3 coding sequence is TGTGCCAGCAGCTATCTCCGGGACGGTGAGCAGTTCTTC. Encoded protein: CASSYLRDGEQFF.

V is TRBV6-5 and J is TRBJ2-7; no definite D call. V was trimmed by 0 bases and J by 6 bases, leaving 12 bases between them. Germline CDR1 MNHEY, CDR2 SVGAGI. The CDR3 covers 14 residues. This CDR3 is CASSYSPSQVEQYF. The DNA of the CDR3 is TGTGCCAGCAGTTACTCACCTTCCCAAGTCGAGCAGTACTTC.

This clonotype was seen a handful of times. The V gene is TRBV10-3, the J gene TRBJ2-3, with D perhaps matching TRBD1 or TRBD2 (6 bases each). The germline V gene has CDR1 ENHRY and CDR2 SYGVKD. CDR3 length: 15 residues. V was trimmed by 4 bases and J by 3 bases, leaving 14 bases between them. The DNA for the CDR3 is TGTGCCATCAGTGGTACAGGGAGCGGGACAGATACGCAGTATTTT. Translating gives CAISGTGSGTDTQYF.

This rearrangement joins TRBV2 to TRBJ2-1; TRBD1 aligns across 9 bases. Trimming took 6 bases from V and 8 from J; bases not matched to a gene: 5. The CDR3 runs 13 residues. CDR1 and CDR2 from the germline V gene are SNHLY and FYNNEI. The CDR3 here is CASSVDRGDEQFF. The CDR3 coding sequence is TGTGCCAGCAGCGTAGACAGGGGGGATGAGCAGTTCTTC.

This clonotype was observed a few times. This chain joins TRBV2 and TRBJ1-5; tentative D call: TRBD1 (6 bases). The ends were cut back, 8 bases at V and 6 bases at J, with 11 bases in the middle. The CDR3 consists of 12 residues. Looked up from germline, CDR1 is SNHLY and CDR2 is FYNNEI. Here the CDR3 reads CASGQGSQPQHF. The CDR3, as DNA: TGTGCCAGCGGGCAGGGGAGTCAGCCCCAGCATTTT. The full variable domain, rest sourced from reference TRBV2 and TRBJ1-5, is EPEVTQTPSHQVTQMGQEVILRCVPISNHLYFYWYRQILGQKVEFLVSFYNNEISEKSEIFDDQFSVERPDGSNFTLKIRSTKLEDSAMYFCASGQGSQPQHFGDGTRLSIL.

The V and J genes are TRBV24-1 and TRBJ2-2; 7 bases are shared with TRBD1. Germline trimming cut 6 bases from V and 0 bases from J; bases unmatched to any gene: 3. Germline V lookup: CDR1 KGHDR, CDR2 SFDVKD. This CDR3 is built from 15 residues. This chain's CDR3 is CATSQDRANTGELFF. CDR3 DNA sequence: TGTGCCACCAGTCAAGACAGGGCGAACACCGGGGAGCTGTTTTTT.

The rearrangement joins TRBV7-9 to TRBJ1-4; D unclear. The length of the CDR3 is 16 residues. Trimming shortened V by 5 bases and J by 0 bases, and 13 bases separated the two germline ends. Germline V CDR1 and CDR2: SEHNR, FQNEAQ (reference sequence). CDR3 bases: TGTGCCAGCAGCACGCAACCGGGCGCAACTAATGAAAAACTGTTTTTT. It encodes CASSTQPGATNEKLFF.

The CDR3 DNA follows: TGTGCCAGCAGTTTATACGGCGGCCTAAACACAGATACGCAGTATTTT. Its translation: CASSLYGGLNTDTQYF. The chain links TRBV27 to TRBJ2-3; the D is unclear. CDR3 length: 16 residues. Per germline, CDR1 MNHEY and CDR2 SMNVEV (reference sequence). The V gene lost 1 base and the J gene lost 2 bases, with 13 bases spanning the gap.

This sequence joins TRBV7-2 and TRBJ2-5; TRBD2 matches at 9 bases. The CDR3 is 17 amino acids. Trimming removed 5 bases from V and 3 bases from J; junction bases left unmatched: 13. Germline CDR1 and CDR2: SGHTA and FQGNSA. As DNA, the CDR3 is TGTGCCAGCAGCCTCCCCTCTAGCGGGGCGACCGAAGAGACCCAGTACTTC. Translating gives CASSLPSSGATEETQYF.

The chain recombines TRBV5-5 with TRBJ2-5; D might be TRBD2 (7 bases). The CDR3 is 17 amino acids. Trimming took 0 bases from V and 4 from J, leaving 19 bases between them. CDR1 SGHKS and CDR2 YYEKEE come from the germline V gene (reference sequence). CDR3 sequence reads: CASSLEARGRDGETQYF. The CDR3 nucleotides are TGTGCCAGCAGCTTGGAGGCGCGGGGGCGAGATGGAGAGACCCAGTACTTC.

This clonotype was detected a few times. The J gene is TRBJ2-4, the V gene TRBV2; D gene ambiguous. V shed 5 bases and J shed 8 bases, with 10 bases lying between them. This CDR3 contains 12 residues. Germline CDR1 SNHLY, CDR2 FYNNEI. CDR3 region: CASSSETYIQYF. Written as DNA, the CDR3 is TGTGCCAGCAGTTCCGAAACGTACATTCAGTACTTC.